One and the same sample provided the 4 T cell receptor beta chains below, sequenced in a study of CD8 T cells in ankylosing spondylitis. TCRdb passed the 5' RACE reads through MiXCR, listing each CDR3 protein once. The data show about 160,000 distinct CDR3 sequences, with 9.8% seen just once and around 16% held by the top ten. The sample taken for sequencing was blood, either unsorted or a sorted T cell fraction (not recorded which). The receptors originated from a female donor with ankylosing spondylitis or in good health (not recorded which).

This clonotype was seen more than once but under ten times. The chain is built from TRBV25-1 and TRBJ2-7, with D possibly being TRBD2 (5 bases). Trimming left V 5 bases short and J 5 bases short, with 13 bases between. The CDR3 has 13 amino acids. Per the germline V gene, CDR1 is MGHDK and CDR2 is SYGVNS. CDR3 in DNA: TGTGCCAGCAGTCGGGGTAGTCTAGACGAGCAGTACTTC. Residues: CASSRGSLDEQYF.

This chain links TRBV2 with TRBJ2-3; D is unresolved. CDR3 length: 11 residues. The V and J ends lost 6 bases and 6 bases respectively, with 7 bases between them. Germline V gene data show CDR1 as SNHLY and CDR2 as FYNNEI. As DNA, the CDR3 is TGTGCCAGCAGGGAACTCGATACGCAGTATTTT. Protein sequence: CASRELDTQYF.

J is TRBJ2-6 and V is TRBV27, with D perhaps TRBD1 (6 bases). Per the germline V gene, CDR1 is MNHEY and CDR2 is SMNVEV (reference sequence). Between the trimmed V and J ends, which lost 6 bases and 0 bases, there was a span of 15 bases. The CDR3 totals 17 residues. DNA of the CDR3: TGTGCCAGCAGCCGACAGGTTCCTATCTCTGGGGCCAACGTCCTGACTTTC. The encoded protein is CASSRQVPISGANVLTF. The full variable domain, completed using reference TRBV27 and TRBJ2-6, is EAQVTQNPRYLITVTGKKLTVTCSQNMNHEYMSWYRQDPGLGLRQIYYSMNVEVTDKGDVPEGYKVSRKEKRNFPLILESPSPNQTSLYFCASSRQVPISGANVLTFGAGSRLTVL.

This clonotype has more than one count but fewer than ten. This chain uses TRBV30 with TRBJ1-3; D is possibly TRBD1 (6 bases). Trimming took 5 bases from V and 4 from J, leaving 15 bases between them. Germline V gene sequence: CDR1 GTSNPN, CDR2 SVGIG (reference sequence). The CDR3 runs to 14 residues. The CDR3 DNA follows: TGTGCCTGGGACACAGGGATAGAGGGAAACACCATATATTTT. Translated, it gives CAWDTGIEGNTIYF.